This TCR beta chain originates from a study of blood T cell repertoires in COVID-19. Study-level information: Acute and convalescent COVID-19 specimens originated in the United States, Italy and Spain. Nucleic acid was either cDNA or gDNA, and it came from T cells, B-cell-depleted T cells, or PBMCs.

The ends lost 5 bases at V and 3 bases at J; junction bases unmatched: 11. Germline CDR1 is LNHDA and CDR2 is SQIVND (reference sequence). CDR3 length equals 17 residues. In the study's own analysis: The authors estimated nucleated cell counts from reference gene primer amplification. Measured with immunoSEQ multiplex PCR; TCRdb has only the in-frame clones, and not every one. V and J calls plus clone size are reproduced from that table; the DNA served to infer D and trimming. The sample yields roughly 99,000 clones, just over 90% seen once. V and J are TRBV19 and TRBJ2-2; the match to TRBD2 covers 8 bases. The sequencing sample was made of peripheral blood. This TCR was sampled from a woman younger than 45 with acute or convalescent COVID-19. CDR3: CASSSNWAGGHTGELFF. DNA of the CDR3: TGTGCCAGTAGTTCGAATTGGGCGGGGGGTCACACCGGGGAGCTGTTTTTT.